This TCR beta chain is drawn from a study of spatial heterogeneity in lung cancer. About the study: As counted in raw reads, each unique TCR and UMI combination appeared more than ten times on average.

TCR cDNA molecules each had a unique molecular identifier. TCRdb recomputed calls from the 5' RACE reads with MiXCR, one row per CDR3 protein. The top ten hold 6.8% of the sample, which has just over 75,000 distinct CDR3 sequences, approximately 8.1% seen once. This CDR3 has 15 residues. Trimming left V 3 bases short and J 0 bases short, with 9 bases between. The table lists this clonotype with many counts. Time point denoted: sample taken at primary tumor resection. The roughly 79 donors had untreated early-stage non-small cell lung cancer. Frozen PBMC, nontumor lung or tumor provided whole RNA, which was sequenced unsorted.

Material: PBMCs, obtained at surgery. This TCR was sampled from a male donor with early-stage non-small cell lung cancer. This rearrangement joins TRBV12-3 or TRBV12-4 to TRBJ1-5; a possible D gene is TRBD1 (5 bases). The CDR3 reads CASSFAGHSNQPQHF. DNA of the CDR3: TGTGCCAGCAGTTTTGCAGGACATAGCAATCAGCCCCAGCATTTT.